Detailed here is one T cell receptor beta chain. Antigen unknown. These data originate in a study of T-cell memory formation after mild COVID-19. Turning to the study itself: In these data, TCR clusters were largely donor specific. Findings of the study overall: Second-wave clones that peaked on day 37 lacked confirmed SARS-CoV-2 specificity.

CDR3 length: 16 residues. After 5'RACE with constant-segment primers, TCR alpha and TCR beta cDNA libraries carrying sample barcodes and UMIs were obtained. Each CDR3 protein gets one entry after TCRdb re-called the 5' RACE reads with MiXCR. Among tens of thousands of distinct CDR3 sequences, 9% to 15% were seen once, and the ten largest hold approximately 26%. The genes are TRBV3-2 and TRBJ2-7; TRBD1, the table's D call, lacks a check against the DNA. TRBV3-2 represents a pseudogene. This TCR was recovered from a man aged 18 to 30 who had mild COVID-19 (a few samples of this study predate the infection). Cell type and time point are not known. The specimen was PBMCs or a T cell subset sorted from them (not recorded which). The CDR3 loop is CASSQDMAGLIVEQYF. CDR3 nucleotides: TGTGCCAGCAGCCAAGATATGGCGGGGCTCATAGTCGAGCAGTACTTC.